These T cell receptor beta chains were read from a single sample in a study of blood T cell repertoires in COVID-19. Sequencing used immunoSEQ multiplex PCR; TCRdb keeps in-frame clones, though not all of them. The table records 120,000 to 150,000 clones, around 89% of them present only once. Sequencing was done on a sample of peripheral blood. These receptors were obtained from an older woman with active COVID-19. Both conserved end residues are trimmed from each CDR3.

TRBV4-3,ASSQDRAGGFNTEAF
TRBV18,ASSPKRDGEQY
TRBV9,ASSVGSEKRDEQF
TRBV2,ASSDSGRLYEQY
TRBV10-2,ASSRVAGPYEQY
TRBV2,ASSGEGSGGYT
TRBV19,ATGQIERSTEAF
TRBV28,ASSLGLGAF
TRBV6-2/TRBV6-3,ASSSNTDTQY
TRBV29-1,SVEEAEVPREQY
TRBV6-6,ASSPLTSGRALGPYEQY
TRBV7-2,ASSLSPSGTGPSPLH
TRBV7-8,ASSALTSGSPDTQY
TRBV23-1,ASSPTPDSQETQY
TRBV28,ASSTGTSGRYEQF
TRBV4-1,ASSHPIAGGQLFNEQF
TRBV9,ASSVSTTNTGELF
TRBV2,ASRAFSGTENEKLF
TRBV7-9,ASSTDSSSYEQY
TRBV14,ASSQVAEQF
TRBV5-5,ASSQQGNQPQH
TRBV19,ASSPAARTGNGYT
TRBV19,ASSIDQGMVTGELF
TRBV14,ASSQTGTALSEQY
TRBV7-2,ASSLDVSPGELF
TRBV6-2/TRBV6-3,ASSSLDRGEQY
TRBV27,ASSLGGVQPQH
TRBV5-1,ASSPTRVSSSYEQC
TRBV19,ASSIAGGPRNNEQF
TRBV7-2,ASSRIVQATGELF
TRBV7-9,ASSLVNSRGELF
TRBV4-1,ASSQTGTETAETQY
TRBV29-1,SAESRPGNTIY
TRBV27,ASSPRQAANEKLF
TRBV5-6,ASSPGGSETQY
TRBV7-6,ASSLSGRASDEQY
TRBV9,ASSVVVTGNTGELF
TRBV18,ASSPPYGQGETQY
TRBV27,ASSLKRGANGYT
TRBV10-3,AISPGQGLGQPQH
TRBV21-1,ASSKLRPITGELF
TRBV7-9,ASSSGQIRNSPLH
TRBV30,AWERGTSGYTQY
TRBV6-4,ASSVGASGRWNEQF
TRBV3-1/TRBV3-2,ASSQVQRGTYEQY
TRBV7-8,ASSLGLGGTPKGTEAF
TRBV3-1/TRBV3-2,ASSPRDRGTGELF
TRBV2,ASSRYNQPQH
TRBV6-6,ASSYIRTGANVLT
TRBV27,ASSLQGSGKAGELF